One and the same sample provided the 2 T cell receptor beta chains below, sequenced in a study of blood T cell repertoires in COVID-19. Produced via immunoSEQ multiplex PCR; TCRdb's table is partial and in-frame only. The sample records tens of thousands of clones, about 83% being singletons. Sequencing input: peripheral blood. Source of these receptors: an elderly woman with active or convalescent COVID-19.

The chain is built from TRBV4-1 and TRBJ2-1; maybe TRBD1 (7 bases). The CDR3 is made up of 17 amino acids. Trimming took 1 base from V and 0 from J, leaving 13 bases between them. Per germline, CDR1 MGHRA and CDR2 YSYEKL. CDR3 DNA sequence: TGCGCCAGCAGCCAAGTCCCAGGGGGGAGCTCCTACAATGAGCAGTTCTTC. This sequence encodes CASSQVPGGSSYNEQFF.

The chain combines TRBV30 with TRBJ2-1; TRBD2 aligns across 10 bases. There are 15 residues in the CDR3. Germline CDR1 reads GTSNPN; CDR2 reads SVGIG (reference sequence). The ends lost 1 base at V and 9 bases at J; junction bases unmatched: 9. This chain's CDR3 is CAWSEPGLASAEQFF. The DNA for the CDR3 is TGTGCCTGGAGTGAACCGGGACTAGCGAGTGCTGAGCAGTTCTTC.